In this sample, the clone carrying this T cell receptor (beta chain) turned up many times. Antigen specificity is unknown. These data belong to a study of T-cell memory formation after mild COVID-19. About the research overall: TCR clustering was largely donor specific. Study-level points and caveats: A subset of responding clones appeared in pre-infection memory, suggesting cross-reactive memory joined.

The CDR3 extends over 14 amino acids. Per germline, CDR1 SGHRS and CDR2 YFSETQ. V was pared by 0 bases and J by 2 bases, with 9 bases between. TCRdb ran MiXCR on the 5' RACE reads and lists one entry per CDR3 protein. This sample carries 150,000 to 200,000 distinct CDR3 sequences, 13% of them seen once, and the ten largest clones take 3% to 4%. The chain links TRBV5-1 to TRBJ2-7; perhaps TRBD2 as D (5 bases). The sequenced sample was PBMCs or a T cell subset sorted from them (not recorded which). The TCR sequence derives from a man aged 18 to 35 who had mild COVID-19 (a few samples of this study predate the infection). Cell type and time point are not known. CDR3 DNA sequence: TGCGCCAGCAGCTTGGCGGGGAAGCCCTACGAGCAGTACTTC. The encoded protein is CASSLAGKPYEQYF. Based on the CDR3 plus reference TRBV5-1 and TRBJ2-7, the full variable domain is KAGVTQTPRYLIKTRGQQVTLSCSPISGHRSVSWYQQTPGQGLQFLFEYFSETQRNKGNFPGRFSGRQFSNSRSEMNVSTLELGDSALYLCASSLAGKPYEQYFGPGTRLTVT.